This T cell receptor beta chain is from a study of OX40 agonist ivuxolimab in advanced cancers. Study as a whole: The diagnoses of dose-escalation patients were hepatocellular carcinoma, melanoma, renal cell or head and neck cancer. Patients were under 90% male with ages about 23 to 80, mean about 60. Study-wide points: Normalized T-cell clonal expansion was also low in a subset of nonresponders. Averaging showed that CD8+ T cells had more expanded clones than CD4+ did.

The repertoire was sequenced with immunoSEQ multiplex PCR; TCRdb's copy has only in-frame clones and lacks some. The sample carries 70,000 to 80,000 clones, over 90% recorded once. With respect to this clone: Antigen specificity is unknown.

Per the germline V gene, CDR1 is SGHDT and CDR2 is YYEEEE. The CDR3 sequence is 12 residues long. V shed 4 bases and J shed 4 bases, with 8 bases lying between them. Sequencing used CD4+ or CD8+ T cells sorted from blood, obtained in a trial of the OX40 agonist ivuxolimab. The chain recombines TRBV5-6 with TRBJ1-1; D remains ambiguous. The sequence derives from an adult with an advanced solid tumor such as melanoma, head and neck, liver or kidney cancer. Here the CDR3 reads CASSLRFTEAFF. CDR3 DNA: TGTGCCAGCAGCCTCAGGTTCACTGAAGCTTTCTTT. Full variable domain (missing parts from reference TRBV5-6 and TRBJ1-1): DAGVTQSPTHLIKTRGQQVTLRCSPKSGHDTVSWYQQALGQGPQFIFQYYEEEERQRGNFPDRFSGHQFPNYSSELNVNALLLGDSALYLCASSLRFTEAFFGQGTRLTVV.